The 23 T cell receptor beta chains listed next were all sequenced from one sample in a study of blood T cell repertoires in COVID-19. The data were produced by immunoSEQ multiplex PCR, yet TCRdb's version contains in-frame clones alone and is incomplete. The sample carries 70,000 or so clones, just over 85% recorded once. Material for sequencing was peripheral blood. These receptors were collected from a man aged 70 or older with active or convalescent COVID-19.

The CDR3 coding sequence is TGTGCCAGCAACTTCGGCGGCATTAATGAAAAACTGTTTTTT. This encodes CASNFGGINEKLFF. The V call is TRBV7-9, the J call TRBJ1-4; D gene ambiguous. CDR3 length: 14 amino acids. Germline lookup yields CDR1 SEHNR and CDR2 FQNEAQ (reference sequence). V was clipped by 7 bases and J by 4 bases, with 13 bases between them. Filled out from reference TRBV7-9 and TRBJ1-4, the complete variable domain reads DTGVSQNPRHKITKRGQNVTFRCDPISEHNRLYWYRQTLGQGPEFLTYFQNEAQLEKSRLLSDRFSAERPKGSFSTLEIQRTEQGDSAMYLCASNFGGINEKLFFGSGTQLSVL.

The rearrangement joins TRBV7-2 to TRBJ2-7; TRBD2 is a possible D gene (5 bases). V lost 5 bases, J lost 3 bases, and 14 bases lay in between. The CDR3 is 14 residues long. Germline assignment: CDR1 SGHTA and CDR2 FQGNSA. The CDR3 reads CASSTRAPSYEQYF. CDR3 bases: TGTGCCAGCAGCACGCGGGCCCCTAGCTACGAGCAGTACTTC.

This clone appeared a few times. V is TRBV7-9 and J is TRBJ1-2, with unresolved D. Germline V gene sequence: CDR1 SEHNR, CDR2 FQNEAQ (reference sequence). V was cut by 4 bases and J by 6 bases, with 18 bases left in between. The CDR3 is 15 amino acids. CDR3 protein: CASSSMTPSYHGYTF. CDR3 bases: TGTGCCAGCAGCTCTATGACTCCTTCTTACCATGGCTACACCTTC.

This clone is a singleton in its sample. In DNA, the CDR3 is TGTGCCATCAGAGGCCGGGACACCAATGAAGCTTTCTTT. This codes for CAIRGRDTNEAFF. The genes are TRBV10-3 and TRBJ1-1; TRBD1 is a possible D gene (6 bases). Germline loops: CDR1 ENHRY, CDR2 SYGVKD. The CDR3 consists of 13 residues. The germline V and J ends were trimmed by 6 bases and 7 bases, with 15 bases remaining between them.

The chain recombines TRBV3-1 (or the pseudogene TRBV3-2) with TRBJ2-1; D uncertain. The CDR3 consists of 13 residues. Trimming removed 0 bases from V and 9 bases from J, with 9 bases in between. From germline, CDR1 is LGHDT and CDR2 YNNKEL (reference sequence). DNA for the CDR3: TGTGCCAGCAGCCAAGATCAGGTGCGTGAGCAGTTCTTC. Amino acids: CASSQDQVREQFF.

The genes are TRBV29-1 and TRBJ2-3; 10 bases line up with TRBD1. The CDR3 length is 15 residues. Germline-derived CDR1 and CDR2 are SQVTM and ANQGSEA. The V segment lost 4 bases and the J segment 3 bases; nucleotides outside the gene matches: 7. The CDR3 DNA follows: TGCAGCGTTGGACGGACAGGGGGGGGAACAGATACGCAGTATTTT. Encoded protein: CSVGRTGGGTDTQYF.

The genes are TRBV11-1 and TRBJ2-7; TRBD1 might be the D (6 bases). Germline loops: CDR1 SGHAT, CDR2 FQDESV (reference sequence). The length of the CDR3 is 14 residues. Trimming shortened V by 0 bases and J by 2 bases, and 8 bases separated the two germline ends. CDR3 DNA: TGTGCCAGCAGCTTAGCACCAGGGGCCTACGAGCAGTACTTC. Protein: CASSLAPGAYEQYF. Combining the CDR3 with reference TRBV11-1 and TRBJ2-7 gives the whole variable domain EAEVAQSPRYKITEKSQAVAFWCDPISGHATLYWYRQILGQGPELLVQFQDESVVDDSQLPKDRFSAERLKGVDSTLKIQPAELGDSAMYLCASSLAPGAYEQYFGPGTRLTVT.

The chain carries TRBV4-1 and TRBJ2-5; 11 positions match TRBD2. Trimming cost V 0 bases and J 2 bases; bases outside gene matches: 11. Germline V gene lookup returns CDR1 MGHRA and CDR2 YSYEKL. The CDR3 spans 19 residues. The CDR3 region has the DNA TGCGCCAGCAGCCAAGAAACTAGCGGGAGAAGTTTACGGCAAGAGACCCAGTACTTC. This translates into CASSQETSGRSLRQETQYF.

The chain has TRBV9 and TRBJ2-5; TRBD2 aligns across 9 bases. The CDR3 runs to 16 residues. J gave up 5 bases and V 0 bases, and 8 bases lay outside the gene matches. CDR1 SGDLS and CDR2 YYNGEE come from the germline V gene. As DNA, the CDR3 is TGTGCCAGCAGCGTAGCTGCGGGAGGGGTCGGGGAGACCCAGTACTTC. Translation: CASSVAAGGVGETQYF.

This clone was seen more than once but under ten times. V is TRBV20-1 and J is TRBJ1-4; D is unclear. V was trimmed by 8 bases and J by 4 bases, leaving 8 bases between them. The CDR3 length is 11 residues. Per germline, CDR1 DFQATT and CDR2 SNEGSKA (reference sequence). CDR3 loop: CSRYLNEKLFF. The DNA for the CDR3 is TGCAGTCGGTACCTTAATGAAAAACTGTTTTTT.

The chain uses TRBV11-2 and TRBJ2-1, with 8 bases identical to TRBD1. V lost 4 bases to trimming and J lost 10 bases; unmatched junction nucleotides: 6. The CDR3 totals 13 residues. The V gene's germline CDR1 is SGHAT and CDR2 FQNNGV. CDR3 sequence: CASSSQGVGEQFF. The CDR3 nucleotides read TGTGCCAGCAGCTCACAGGGGGTTGGGGAGCAGTTCTTC.

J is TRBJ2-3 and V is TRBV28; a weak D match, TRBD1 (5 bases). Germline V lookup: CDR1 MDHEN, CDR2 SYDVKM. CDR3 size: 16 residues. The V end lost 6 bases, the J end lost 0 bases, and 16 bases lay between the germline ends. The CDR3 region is CASRPLGASSTDTQYF. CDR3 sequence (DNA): TGTGCCAGCAGACCTCTAGGGGCCTCTAGCACAGATACGCAGTATTTT.

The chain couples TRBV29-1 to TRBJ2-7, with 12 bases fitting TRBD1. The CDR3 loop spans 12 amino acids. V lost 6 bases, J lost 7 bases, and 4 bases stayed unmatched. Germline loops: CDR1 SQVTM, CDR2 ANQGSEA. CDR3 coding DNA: TGCAGCGTCGGGACAGGGGGCCGGGAGCAGTACTTC. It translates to CSVGTGGREQYF.

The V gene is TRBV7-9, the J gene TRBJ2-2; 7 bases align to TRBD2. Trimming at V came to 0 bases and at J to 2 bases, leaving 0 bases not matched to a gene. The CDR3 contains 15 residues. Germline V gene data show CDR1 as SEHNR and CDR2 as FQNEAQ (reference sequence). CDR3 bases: TGTGCCAGCAGCTTAGCGGGACTAAACACCGGGGAGCTGTTTTTT. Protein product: CASSLAGLNTGELFF.

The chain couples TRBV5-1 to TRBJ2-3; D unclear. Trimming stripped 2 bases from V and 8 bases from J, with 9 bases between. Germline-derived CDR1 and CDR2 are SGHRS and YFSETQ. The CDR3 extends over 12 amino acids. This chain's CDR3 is CASSLEPTTQYF. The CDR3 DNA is TGCGCCAGCAGCTTAGAACCTACTACGCAGTATTTT.

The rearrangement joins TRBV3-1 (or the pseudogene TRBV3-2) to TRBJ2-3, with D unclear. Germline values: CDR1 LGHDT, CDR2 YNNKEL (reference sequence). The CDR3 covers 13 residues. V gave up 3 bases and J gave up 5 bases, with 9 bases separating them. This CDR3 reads CASSQNLLDTQYF. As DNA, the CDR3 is TGTGCCAGCAGCCAGAATCTATTAGATACGCAGTATTTT.

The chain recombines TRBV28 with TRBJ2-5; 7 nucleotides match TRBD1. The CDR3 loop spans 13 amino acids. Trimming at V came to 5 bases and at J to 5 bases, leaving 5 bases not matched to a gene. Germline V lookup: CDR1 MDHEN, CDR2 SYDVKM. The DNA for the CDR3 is TGTGCCAGCAGTCGAGGGACAGCGGAGACCCAGTACTTC. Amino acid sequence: CASSRGTAETQYF.

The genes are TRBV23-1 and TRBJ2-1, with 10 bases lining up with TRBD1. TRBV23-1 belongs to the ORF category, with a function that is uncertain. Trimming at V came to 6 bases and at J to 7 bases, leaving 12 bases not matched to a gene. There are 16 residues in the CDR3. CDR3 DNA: TGCGCCAGCAGCCTATCCGGGACAGGGGTAGGTAATGAGCAGTTCTTC. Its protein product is CASSLSGTGVGNEQFF.

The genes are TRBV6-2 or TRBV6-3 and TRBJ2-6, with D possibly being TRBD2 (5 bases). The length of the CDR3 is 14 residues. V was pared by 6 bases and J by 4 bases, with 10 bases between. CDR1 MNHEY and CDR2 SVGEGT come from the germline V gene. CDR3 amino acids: CASSLSGGANVLTF. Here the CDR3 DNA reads TGTGCCAGCAGCCTATCGGGGGGGGCCAACGTCCTGACTTTC.

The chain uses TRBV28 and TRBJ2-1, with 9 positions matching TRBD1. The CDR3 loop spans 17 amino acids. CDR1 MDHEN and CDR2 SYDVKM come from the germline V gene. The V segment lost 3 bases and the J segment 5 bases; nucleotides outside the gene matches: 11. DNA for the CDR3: TGTGCCAGCAGTTTTCCAACCGGGACAGGGTGGGACAATGAGCAGTTCTTC. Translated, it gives CASSFPTGTGWDNEQFF.

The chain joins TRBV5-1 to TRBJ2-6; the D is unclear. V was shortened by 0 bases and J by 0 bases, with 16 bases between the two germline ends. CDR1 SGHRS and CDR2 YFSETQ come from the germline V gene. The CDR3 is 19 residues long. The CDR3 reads CASSLVLQATSSGANVLTF. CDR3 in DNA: TGCGCCAGCAGCTTGGTTCTCCAGGCAACATCCTCTGGGGCCAACGTCCTGACTTTC.

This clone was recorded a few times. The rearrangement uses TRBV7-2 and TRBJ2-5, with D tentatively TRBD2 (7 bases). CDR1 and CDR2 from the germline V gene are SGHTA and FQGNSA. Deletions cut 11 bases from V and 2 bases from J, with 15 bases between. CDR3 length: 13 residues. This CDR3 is CARGAGPQETQYF. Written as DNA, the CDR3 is TGTGCCCGGGGGGCGGGGCCACAAGAGACCCAGTACTTC.

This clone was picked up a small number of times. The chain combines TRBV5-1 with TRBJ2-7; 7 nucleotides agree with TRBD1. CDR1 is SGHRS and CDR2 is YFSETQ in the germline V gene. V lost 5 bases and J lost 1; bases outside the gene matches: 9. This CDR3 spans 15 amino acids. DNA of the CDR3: TGCGCCAGCAGTTTAGTGACAGGGATATCCTACGAGCAGTACTTC. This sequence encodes CASSLVTGISYEQYF.